The sequence of this T cell receptor (beta chain) was determined in a study of blood T cell repertoires in COVID-19. As for the study in general: Samples came from the United States, Italy and Spain, spanning acute and convalescent COVID-19. In each case, the material was cDNA or gDNA derived from T cells, B-cell-depleted T cells, or PBMCs.

Authors' analysis steps: The assay estimated nucleated cells by amplifying reference gene primers. Generated by immunoSEQ multiplex PCR, the TCRdb table keeps only in-frame clones and is missing some. The DNA was the basis for D and trimming; V, J and clone size are from that table. This table has 200,000 to 250,000 clones, approximately 82% appearing once. The receptor comes from a woman older than 75 with acute or convalescent COVID-19. Sequenced input: peripheral blood.

Here the CDR3 DNA reads TGTGCCAGCAGCTTGGACAGGATTAGCTTCTCTGGGGCCAACGTCCTGACTTTC. It yields the protein CASSLDRISFSGANVLTF. The J gene is TRBJ2-6, the V gene TRBV5-6; weak D call: TRBD1 (5 bases). V lost 0 bases, J lost 0 bases, and 13 bases lay in between. CDR3 length: 18 residues. Germline-derived CDR1 and CDR2 are SGHDT and YYEEEE.